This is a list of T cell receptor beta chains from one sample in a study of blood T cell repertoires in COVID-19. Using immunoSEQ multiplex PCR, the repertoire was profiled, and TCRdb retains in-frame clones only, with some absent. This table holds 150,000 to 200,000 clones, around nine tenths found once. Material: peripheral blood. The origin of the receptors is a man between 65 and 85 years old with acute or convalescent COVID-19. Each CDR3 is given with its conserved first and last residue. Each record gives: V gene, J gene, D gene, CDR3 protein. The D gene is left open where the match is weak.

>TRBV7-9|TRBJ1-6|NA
CASSALGGRSPLHF
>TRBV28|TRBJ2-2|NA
CASSGPGELFF
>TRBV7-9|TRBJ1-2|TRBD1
CASSVGQNYGYTF
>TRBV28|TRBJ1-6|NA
CASSPGHNYNSPLHF
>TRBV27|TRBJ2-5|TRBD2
CASSYSGMPPETQYF
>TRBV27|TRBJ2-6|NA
CASSRGAGANVLTF
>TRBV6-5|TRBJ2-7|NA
CASRLPGAYEQYF
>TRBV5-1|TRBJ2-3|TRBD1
CAGAEGANAITDTQYF
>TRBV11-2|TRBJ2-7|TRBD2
CASSLGVGGGYEQYF
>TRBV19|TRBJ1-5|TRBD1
CASSIQGGDQPQHF
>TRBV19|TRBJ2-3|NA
CASSIRVGTGAQYF
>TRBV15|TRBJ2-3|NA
CATSRDPGRVTDTQYF
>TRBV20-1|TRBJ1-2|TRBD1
CSASLQGNKGGYTF
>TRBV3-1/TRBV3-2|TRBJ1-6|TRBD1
CASSQAPGGAGSPLHF
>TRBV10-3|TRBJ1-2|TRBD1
CAISSEIRQGAGGYTF
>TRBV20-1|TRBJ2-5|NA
CSASRQGGETQYF
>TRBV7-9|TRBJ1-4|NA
CASSLRGSQGLTNEKLFF
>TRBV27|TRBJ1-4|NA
CASSSVMSNEKLFF
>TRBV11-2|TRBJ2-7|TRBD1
CASSLRTGPHEQYF
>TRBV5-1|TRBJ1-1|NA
CASSLGAVLMNTEAFF
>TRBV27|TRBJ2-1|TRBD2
CASSLLAGAYNEQFF
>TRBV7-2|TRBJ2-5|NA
CASSLGPKGTQYF
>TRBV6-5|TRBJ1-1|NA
CASSYRGNTEAFF
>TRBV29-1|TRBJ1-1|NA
CSVWDTQRNTEAFF
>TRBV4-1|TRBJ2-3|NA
CASSQYSSTDTQYF
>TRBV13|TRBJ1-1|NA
CASSASRDTEAFF
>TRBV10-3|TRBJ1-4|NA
CAISEDDRIGLFF
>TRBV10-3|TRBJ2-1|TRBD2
CAIAGTSGIGYEQFF
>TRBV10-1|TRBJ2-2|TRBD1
CASTPPDRGRRRRKLGELFF
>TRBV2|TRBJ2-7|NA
CASTGLGGGYEQYF
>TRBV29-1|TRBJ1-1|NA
CSALLGTEAFF
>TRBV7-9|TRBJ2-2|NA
CASSVGAGELFF
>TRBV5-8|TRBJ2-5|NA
CASSLARETQYF